This T cell receptor (beta chain) emerged from a study of T cell responses to AZD1222 COVID-19 vaccine. Study results and caveats: Two AZD1222 administrations were followed by greater Spike-specific TCR breadth and depth. Females made up more of the donors, who were largely white British, and clonal diversity may have come out too low.

The repertoire was sequenced with immunoSEQ multiplex PCR; TCRdb's copy has only in-frame clones and lacks some. The sample comprises approximately 70,000 clones, more than 70% of which are singletons, and 9% to 10% rests with the top ten. The CDR3 spans 15 residues. Unmatched junction bases numbered 8, after V lost 5 bases and J lost 7 bases. Germline CDR1 reads MDHEN; CDR2 reads SYDVKM. As for this clone: Its antigen is still unknown.

V and J are TRBV28 and TRBJ1-1, with 12 bases identical to TRBD1. This specimen was peripheral blood, taken 28 days after the second dose of the MenACWY control vaccine. This clonotype originated in an adult who received the MenACWY meningococcal vaccine as a control. The CDR3 DNA reads TGTGCCAGCAGTGCCTCGGGACAGGGGGCTGGTGAAGCTTTCTTT. This codes for CASSASGQGAGEAFF.